This note documents a single T cell receptor (beta chain) sequence. Sequenced by immunoSEQ multiplex PCR; TCRdb stores in-frame clones only, minus some. The repertoire holds approximately 70,000 clones, with 90% to 95% as singletons. This sample is part of a study of T cell changes during pregnancy in multiple sclerosis. The CDR3 loop spans 12 amino acids. V was trimmed by 5 bases and J by 0 bases, leaving 5 bases between them. Germline assignment: CDR1 SEHNR and CDR2 FQNEAQ (reference sequence). The sample consisted of CD4+ T cells from peripheral blood mononuclear cells, taken before pregnancy. The genes are TRBV7-9 and TRBJ2-7; no clear D. The receptor was isolated from a female donor with multiple sclerosis, enrolled in a pregnancy study. The CDR3 sequence: CASSPSSYEQYF. The CDR3 DNA reads TGTGCCAGCAGCCCGAGCTCCTACGAGCAGTACTTC.